This passage covers 21 T cell receptor beta chains from one sample sequenced in a study of blood T cell repertoires in COVID-19. Sequencing was performed with immunoSEQ multiplex PCR; in TCRdb, only in-frame clones are kept and a portion is missing. Here the sample spans more than 110,000 clones, more than 75% being singletons. Sequenced input: peripheral blood. The source of these receptors is a woman of 80 years or more with acute or convalescent COVID-19.

The chain recombines TRBV18 with TRBJ2-1; 8 positions agree with TRBD2. CDR1 and CDR2 from the germline V gene are KGHSH and LQKENI. The CDR3 loop spans 15 amino acids. Germline trimming cut 4 bases from V and 6 bases from J; bases unmatched to any gene: 8. The CDR3 region is CASSRTSLGSNEQFF. The CDR3 DNA follows: TGTGCCAGCTCACGGACTAGCTTGGGGTCCAATGAGCAGTTCTTC.

V and J are TRBV7-9 and TRBJ2-1; tentatively, D is TRBD2 (6 bases). The V and J ends lost 2 bases and 5 bases respectively, with 13 bases between them. The CDR3 is made up of 15 amino acids. The germline V gene has CDR1 SEHNR and CDR2 FQNEAQ (reference sequence). The CDR3 is CASSLWHPGDNEQFF. Here the CDR3 DNA reads TGTGCCAGCAGCTTATGGCACCCGGGGGACAATGAGCAGTTCTTC.

The count of this clone is one. The chain recombines TRBV5-1 with TRBJ2-5; D possibly corresponds to TRBD1 (5 bases). Germline V gene data show CDR1 as SGHRS and CDR2 as YFSETQ. There are 18 residues in the CDR3. Trimming left V 4 bases short and J 2 bases short, with 24 bases between. DNA of the CDR3: TGCGCCAGCAGCCTACTGTGGGGCGTGGGGTCCATACAAGAGACCCAGTACTTC. Residues: CASSLLWGVGSIQETQYF.

The rearrangement uses TRBV11-2 and TRBJ2-7, with TRBD1 matching over 11 bases. The length of the CDR3 is 14 residues. CDR1 and CDR2 from the germline V gene are SGHAT and FQNNGV. Trimming at V came to 8 bases and at J to 3 bases, leaving 6 bases not matched to a gene. The CDR3 DNA sequence: TGTGCCAGCGGGGGACAGGGGGTTTTCTACGAGCAGTACTTC. Protein sequence: CASGGQGVFYEQYF. The full variable domain, in which reference TRBV11-2 and TRBJ2-7 provide the parts outside the CDR3, is EAGVAQSPRYKIIEKRQSVAFWCNPISGHATLYWYQQILGQGPKLLIQFQNNGVVDDSQLPKDRFSAERLKGVDSTLKIQPAKLEDSAVYLCASGGQGVFYEQYFGPGTRLTVT.

This chain links TRBV3-1 (or the pseudogene TRBV3-2) with TRBJ1-2; weak D call: TRBD1 (5 bases). The CDR3 has 15 amino acids. Trimming took 4 bases from V and 5 from J, leaving 17 bases between them. Germline CDR1 and CDR2: LGHDT and YNNKEL (reference sequence). The CDR3 loop is CASSRGGGVGYGYTF. The CDR3 DNA reads as TGTGCCAGCAGCCGAGGCGGGGGGGTTGGGTATGGCTACACCTTC.

The chain uses TRBV5-1 and TRBJ1-2, with D perhaps matching TRBD1 (6 bases). V shed 4 bases and J shed 2 bases, with 12 bases lying between them. The germline gives CDR1 SGHRS, CDR2 YFSETQ. The CDR3 runs to 14 residues. CDR3 protein: CASSEGQQNYGYTF. CDR3 nucleotides: TGCGCCAGCAGCGAGGGACAACAAAACTATGGCTACACCTTC.

The chain's CDR3 is CASRGTGALWSTEAFF. The DNA of the CDR3 is TGTGCCAGCAGAGGGACAGGGGCGTTGTGGAGCACTGAAGCTTTCTTT. The V and J genes are TRBV7-9 and TRBJ1-1, with 10 positions matching TRBD1. This CDR3 has 16 amino acids. Germline loops: CDR1 SEHNR, CDR2 FQNEAQ (reference sequence). Trimming at V came to 6 bases and at J to 4 bases, leaving 11 bases not matched to a gene.

The chain recombines TRBV3-1 (or the pseudogene TRBV3-2) with TRBJ2-1; the match to TRBD2 covers 8 bases. The CDR3 extends over 15 amino acids. The V segment lost 3 bases and the J segment 7 bases; nucleotides outside the gene matches: 8. CDR1 and CDR2 (germline): LGHDT, YNNKEL (reference sequence). This CDR3 is CASSQAGGLLNEQFF. The CDR3, as DNA: TGTGCCAGCAGCCAGGCGGGGGGCCTCCTAAATGAGCAGTTCTTC.

The chain carries TRBV18 and TRBJ1-3; D not resolved. V lost 3 bases to trimming and J lost 0 bases, with 6 bases between them. Per germline, CDR1 KGHSH and CDR2 LQKENI. The CDR3 spans 14 residues. The CDR3 DNA sequence: TGTGCCAGCTCACCCAACAGCTCTGGAAACACCATATATTTT. Protein product: CASSPNSSGNTIYF. Together with reference TRBV18 and TRBJ1-3, the CDR3 gives the full variable domain: NAGVMQNPRHLVRRRGQEARLRCSPMKGHSHVYWYRQLPEEGLKFMVYLQKENIIDESGMPKERFSAEFPKEGPSILRIQQVVRGDSAAYFCASSPNSSGNTIYFGEGSWLTVV.

A word on this clone: This same CDR3 is encoded by further DNA sequences in the sample. V gene TRBV15 combines with J gene TRBJ2-3; unclear D gene. Trimming shortened V by 2 bases and J by 5 bases, and 5 bases separated the two germline ends. The CDR3 is 12 amino acids. CDR1 is LNHNV, CDR2 YYDKDF, per germline (reference sequence). CDR3: CATSRPRDTQYF. As DNA, the CDR3 is TGTGCCACCAGCAGACCGAGAGATACGCAGTATTTT.

This clone was observed a few times. V usage is TRBV7-9 and J usage is TRBJ1-3, with D perhaps TRBD1 (6 bases). Trimming removed 6 bases at V and 5 bases at J, with 17 bases between. CDR1 is SEHNR, CDR2 FQNEAQ, per germline (reference sequence). This CDR3 region has 15 residues. The CDR3: CASSSQTGQRNTIYF. The CDR3 nucleotides are TGTGCCAGCAGTTCCCAGACAGGCCAGAGAAACACCATATATTTT.

J is TRBJ2-1 and V is TRBV10-2, with 7 bases lining up with TRBD1. The CDR3 length is 14 residues. V shed 3 bases, J shed 5 bases, and the junction held 4 bases outside the gene matches. Germline assignment: CDR1 WSHSY and CDR2 SAAADI. CDR3 nucleotides: TGCGCCAGCAGTGATTGGGACAGACACAATGAGCAGTTCTTC. Translating gives CASSDWDRHNEQFF.

The V call is TRBV2, the J call TRBJ2-1, with a possible D match to TRBD1 (5 bases). CDR3 length equals 14 residues. The germline V and J ends were trimmed by 10 bases and 2 bases, with 15 bases remaining between them. Looked up from germline, CDR1 is SNHLY and CDR2 is FYNNEI. This CDR3 is CATIGRRAYNEQFF. The CDR3 nucleotides read TGTGCCACCATCGGTCGCAGGGCCTACAATGAGCAGTTCTTC.

V usage is TRBV3-1 (or the pseudogene TRBV3-2) and J usage is TRBJ1-3; TRBD1 is a possible D gene (6 bases). The CDR3 spans 15 residues. Looked up from germline, CDR1 is LGHDT and CDR2 is YNNKEL (reference sequence). V dropped 2 bases and J dropped 0 bases, with 8 bases sitting between them. The CDR3 reads CASSQNRDSGNTIYF. The CDR3, as DNA: TGTGCCAGCAGCCAAAACAGGGACTCTGGAAACACCATATATTTT.

The chain links TRBV6-1 to TRBJ2-1; D gene unclear. In germline, CDR1 is MNHNS, CDR2 SASEGT. The V end lost 2 bases, the J end lost 5 bases, and 10 bases lay between the germline ends. The length of the CDR3 is 14 residues. The CDR3 nucleotides are TGTGCCAGCAGTGAACTTATCGACAACAATGAGCAGTTCTTC. This encodes CASSELIDNNEQFF.

The rearrangement uses TRBV2 and TRBJ2-7; TRBD1 matches at 7 bases. Germline trimming cut 9 bases from V and 0 bases from J; bases unmatched to any gene: 5. The germline V gene has CDR1 SNHLY and CDR2 FYNNEI. CDR3 length: 13 residues. CDR3 region: CASRTGYSYEQYF. The CDR3 region has the DNA TGTGCCAGTAGGACAGGTTACTCCTACGAGCAGTACTTC.

This chain uses TRBV29-1 with TRBJ1-1, with a tentative D call TRBD1 (5 bases). CDR3 length: 13 amino acids. CDR1 SQVTM and CDR2 ANQGSEA come from the germline V gene. The CDR3: CTSRRRQGSEAFF. For the CDR3, the DNA is TGCACCTCCCGACGGCGGCAGGGCTCTGAAGCTTTCTTT.

Concerning this clone itself: The junction departs from germline at one end; a sequencing error may be responsible. This specimen includes other DNA sequences encoding the same CDR3. V and J are TRBV11-2 and TRBJ2-7; TRBD1 might be the D (5 bases). CDR3 length: 14 residues. CDR1 and CDR2 from the germline V gene are SGHAT and FQNNGV. CDR3 amino acids: CASSPTARLGAQYF. The CDR3 DNA follows: TGCGCCAGCAGCCCCACCGCGCGTTTAGGGGCTCAGTACTTC.

The chain employs TRBV7-2 and TRBJ2-3; D gene ambiguous. V was pared by 1 base and J by 2 bases, with 7 bases between. The germline gives CDR1 SGHTA, CDR2 FQGNSA. The CDR3 is 14 residues long. CDR3 protein: CASSLVADTDTQYF. DNA for the CDR3: TGTGCCAGCAGCTTAGTGGCCGACACAGATACGCAGTATTTT.

This clone appeared a single time. The chain uses TRBV27 and TRBJ2-3, with TRBD1 matching 8 bases. Germline CDR1 MNHEY, CDR2 SMNVEV (reference sequence). The CDR3 is 12 amino acids. V lost 9 bases and J lost 3; bases outside the gene matches: 2. CDR3 bases: TGTGCCAGTGGACAGGGTACAGATACGCAGTATTTT. As protein: CASGQGTDTQYF.

This chain uses TRBV21-1 with TRBJ2-3; TRBD1, as called in the table, went unchecked against the DNA. TRBV21-1 is a pseudogene. The CDR3 is 19 residues long. CDR3 sequence: CASSKEGPRDRVSTDTQYF. In DNA form, the CDR3 reads TGTGCCAGCAGCAAAGAGGGCCCAAGGGACAGGGTTTCCACAGATACGCAGTATTTT.